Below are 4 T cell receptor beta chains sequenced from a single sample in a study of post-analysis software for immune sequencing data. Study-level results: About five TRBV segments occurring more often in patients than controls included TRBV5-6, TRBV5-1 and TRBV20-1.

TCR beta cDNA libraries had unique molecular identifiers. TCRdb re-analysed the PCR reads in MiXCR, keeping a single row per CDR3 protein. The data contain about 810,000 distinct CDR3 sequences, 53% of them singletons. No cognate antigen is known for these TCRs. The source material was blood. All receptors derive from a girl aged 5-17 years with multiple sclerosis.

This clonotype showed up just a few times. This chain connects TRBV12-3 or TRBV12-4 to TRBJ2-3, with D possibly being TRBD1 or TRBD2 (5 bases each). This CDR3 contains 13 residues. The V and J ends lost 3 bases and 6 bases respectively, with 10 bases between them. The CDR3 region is CASSFREGDTQYF. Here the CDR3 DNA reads TGTGCCAGCAGTTTCAGAGAGGGGGATACGCAGTATTTT.

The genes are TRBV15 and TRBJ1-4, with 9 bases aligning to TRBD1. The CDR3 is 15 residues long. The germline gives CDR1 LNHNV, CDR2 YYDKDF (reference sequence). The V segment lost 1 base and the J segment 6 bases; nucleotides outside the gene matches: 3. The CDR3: CATSRVWDRDEKLFF. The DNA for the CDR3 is TGTGCCACCAGCAGAGTATGGGACAGGGATGAAAAACTGTTTTTT.

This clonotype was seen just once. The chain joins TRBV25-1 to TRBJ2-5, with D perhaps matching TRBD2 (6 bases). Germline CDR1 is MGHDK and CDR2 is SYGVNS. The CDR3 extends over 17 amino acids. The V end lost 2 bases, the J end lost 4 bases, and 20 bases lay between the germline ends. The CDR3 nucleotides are TGTGCCAGCAGTGAAAGGAGGGCAGGGTTGGATTCAGAGACCCAGTACTTC. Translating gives CASSERRAGLDSETQYF. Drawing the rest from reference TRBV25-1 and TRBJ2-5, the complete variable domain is EADIYQTPRYLVIGTGKKITLECSQTMGHDKMYWYQQDPGMELHLIHYSYGVNSTEKGDLSSESTVSRIRTEHFPLTLESARPSHTSQYLCASSERRAGLDSETQYFGPGTRLLVL.

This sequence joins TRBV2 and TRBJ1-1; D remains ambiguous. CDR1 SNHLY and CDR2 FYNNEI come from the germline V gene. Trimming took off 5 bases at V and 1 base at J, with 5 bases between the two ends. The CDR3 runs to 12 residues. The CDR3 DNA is TGTGCCAGCAGTTGGTCGAACACTGAAGCTTTCTTT. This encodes CASSWSNTEAFF. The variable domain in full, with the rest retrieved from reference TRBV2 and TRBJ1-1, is EPEVTQTPSHQVTQMGQEVILRCVPISNHLYFYWYRQILGQKVEFLVSFYNNEISEKSEIFDDQFSVERPDGSNFTLKIRSTKLEDSAMYFCASSWSNTEAFFGQGTRLTVV.